This passage covers 2 T cell receptor beta chains from one sample sequenced in a study of low-dose radiotherapy and immunotherapy resistance in tumors. Time point noted: before trial treatment. Primers targeting TRAV and TRBV primed first-strand cDNA, covering alpha and beta chains. PCR amplification of the TCRs was performed with Phusion for 20 PCR cycles, and it relied on a constant-region primer together with a V-primer adapter. TCRdb redid the calling of the reads with MiXCR, one entry per CDR3 protein. The sample lists under 70,000 distinct CDR3 sequences, less than 25% seen once, with 5.5% to 6.5% in the top ten. Material: PBMCs, obtained before treatment. The receptors were sampled from a male donor with prostate cancer.

This clonotype was picked up many times. The chain employs TRBV5-4 and TRBJ1-1, with a tentative D call TRBD1 (5 bases). CDR1 is SGHNT and CDR2 is YYREEE in the germline V gene (reference sequence). V was cut by 0 bases and J by 0 bases, with 12 bases left in between. There are 16 residues in the CDR3. Here the CDR3 reads CASSLAGGGMNTEAFF. CDR3 DNA: TGTGCCAGCAGCTTGGCTGGTGGGGGTATGAACACTGAAGCTTTCTTT.

This clonotype has a count of ten or more. The V gene is TRBV5-1, the J gene TRBJ2-7; 11 bases are shared with TRBD2. The germline CDR1 and CDR2 sequences are SGHRS and YFSETQ. The CDR3 loop spans 15 amino acids. V lost 4 bases, J lost 5 bases, and 8 bases stayed unmatched. CDR3 coding DNA: TGCGCCAGCAGCGATACTAGCGGGAGCCCCCACGAGCAGTACTTC. Translated, it gives CASSDTSGSPHEQYF.